The entry that follows covers one T cell receptor beta chain sequence. Antigen: not known. Germline assignment: CDR1 MNHEY and CDR2 SMNVEV (reference sequence). The CDR3 spans 13 residues. Original analysis: Filtering differed, since immunoSEQ gave only junction sequences and no quality scores. Profiling relied on immunoSEQ multiplex PCR, and the TCRdb table lists in-frame clones only, not all of them. V and J calls and clone size follow that table, whereas D and trimming were derived from the DNA. This table holds hundreds of thousands of clones, roughly 95% found once. This entry comes from a study of shared clonotypes between healthy human individuals. Study overall: A couple of female and a few male donors aged 18 to 49 were enrolled.

In the naive CD8 group, cells lacked CD45RO and were positively selected for CCR7, so terminally differentiated effector memory CD45RA+ cells were left out. Study outcomes and limitations: Naive subsets usually exceeded memory subsets in estimated richness.

Input material: naive CD8+ T cells sorted from blood. The V and J genes are TRBV27 and TRBJ2-5; D not resolved. The DNA end is a closer match to TRBJ2-7, so the J assignment may be wrong. This sequence originates from a woman aged 30 to 39 in good health. Here the CDR3 DNA reads TGTGCCAGCAGTTACGCCGTCTCCTACGAGCAGTACTTC. Protein: CASSYAVSYEQYF.